Listed below are T cell receptor beta chains from one sample, sequenced in a study of graft-versus-host responses after intestinal transplantation. Some clones are missing from TCRdb's copy, which holds only in-frame ones; the method was immunoSEQ multiplex PCR. The sample records thousands of clones, approximately 90% being singletons. The material was PBMCs, obtained about 30 days after intestinal transplant. These receptors originate from a human patient who received an intestinal transplant, so some T cells may come from the graft donor. The CDR3 runs from the conserved cysteine through the conserved F or W.

CDR3aa: CASSPSLNQPQHF
v_gene: TRBV19
j_gene: TRBJ1-5

CDR3aa: CASSGAAGTGSTDTQYF
v_gene: TRBV2
j_gene: TRBJ2-3

CDR3aa: CASIAQGHSNQPQHF
v_gene: TRBV19
j_gene: TRBJ1-5

CDR3aa: CASSGRTANTEAFF
v_gene: TRBV9
j_gene: TRBJ1-1

CDR3aa: CASSEGHIQYF
v_gene: TRBV6-1
j_gene: TRBJ2-5

CDR3aa: CASSVTGGRETQYF
v_gene: TRBV9
j_gene: TRBJ2-5

CDR3aa: CASSPGTSNEKLFF
v_gene: TRBV7-9
j_gene: TRBJ1-4

CDR3aa: CSVGDSGVVWEQFF
v_gene: TRBV29-1
j_gene: TRBJ2-1

CDR3aa: CASSFPTGSSSGNTIYF
v_gene: TRBV5-4
j_gene: TRBJ1-3

CDR3aa: CASSSGGELFF
v_gene: TRBV6-5
j_gene: TRBJ2-2

CDR3aa: CASSQLGGWDYEQYF
v_gene: TRBV4-1
j_gene: TRBJ2-7

CDR3aa: CASSLASEAFF
v_gene: TRBV7-2
j_gene: TRBJ1-1

CDR3aa: CASSPLGGVFPGANVLTF
v_gene: TRBV27
j_gene: TRBJ2-6

CDR3aa: CASSFFNRQNTGFGETQYF
v_gene: TRBV7-6
j_gene: TRBJ2-5

CDR3aa: CASSPTSGGGTDTQYF
v_gene: TRBV4-2
j_gene: TRBJ2-3

CDR3aa: CASSQDVGQGGSEAFF
v_gene: TRBV4-3
j_gene: TRBJ1-1

CDR3aa: CASRGLNYGYTF
v_gene: TRBV5-5
j_gene: TRBJ1-2

CDR3aa: CASSSERGGNLNEQFF
v_gene: TRBV13
j_gene: TRBJ2-1

CDR3aa: CSVGTLGETQYF
v_gene: TRBV29-1
j_gene: TRBJ2-5

CDR3aa: CASSYLTGVYEQYF
v_gene: TRBV6-6
j_gene: TRBJ2-7

CDR3aa: CASSYGPGGGELFF
v_gene: TRBV6-6
j_gene: TRBJ2-2

CDR3aa: CAWRGTYSYNEQFF
v_gene: TRBV30
j_gene: TRBJ2-1